One T cell receptor (beta chain) is described in this entry. The antigen is unknown. Clones were sequenced by immunoSEQ multiplex PCR, and TCRdb holds only the in-frame ones, with some missing. Of about 110,000 clones listed, around 90% are singletons. These data are taken from a study of Tregs in tolerant kidney transplant recipients. Study-level results: For some patients, primers changed over time, blocking nucleotide-level comparison. The most relevant donor-specific Treg TCRbeta repertoire apparently came from expansion with activated donor B cells. No direct test of biological reproducibility was done here.

Thawed PBMCs were FACS-sorted into unstimulated CD4+CD25+CD127- regulatory T cells, CD4+CD25- non-regulatory cells, CD4 and CD8 cells. CDR3 size: 16 residues. This receptor was identified in a human donor who received a combined kidney and bone marrow transplant. The sample here was CD4+ T cells from blood, taken before the transplant. The chain carries TRBV12-2 and TRBJ1-1. TRBV12-2 counts as a pseudogene. This CDR3 is CASRPRAGEEWTEAFF. In DNA form, the CDR3 reads TGTGCAAGTCGACCCCGGGCCGGGGAGGAATGGACTGAAGCTTTCTTT.